The present entry profiles one T cell receptor beta chain with its context. The antigen is undetermined. These data belong to a study of cytomegalovirus exposure and HLA in healthy donors. Findings and limits, study-wide: The majority of TCR sequences were rare, yet some public TCRs appeared in many donors. The authors listed 180 or so TCR beta chains as cytomegalovirus-associated.

The CDR3 covers 14 residues. Germline-derived CDR1 and CDR2 are KGHSH and LQKENI. V lost 6 bases, J lost 6 bases, and 6 bases stayed unmatched. A roughly 120-subject validation cohort, separate from the roughly 670-subject first cohort, supplied the donors. Using immunoSEQ multiplex PCR, the repertoire was profiled, and TCRdb retains in-frame clones only, with some absent. Seen here are roughly 120,000 clones, 86% observed once, and the top ten hold 4.9%. The V call is TRBV18, the J call TRBJ2-7; 12 nucleotides align to TRBD1. The source material was PBMCs. This clonotype was obtained from a man between 18 and 29 years old in good health and CMV-seronegative. In DNA, the CDR3 is TGTGCCAGCTCCCAGGGACAGGGGGCTGGCGAGCAGTACTTC. It specifies CASSQGQGAGEQYF.